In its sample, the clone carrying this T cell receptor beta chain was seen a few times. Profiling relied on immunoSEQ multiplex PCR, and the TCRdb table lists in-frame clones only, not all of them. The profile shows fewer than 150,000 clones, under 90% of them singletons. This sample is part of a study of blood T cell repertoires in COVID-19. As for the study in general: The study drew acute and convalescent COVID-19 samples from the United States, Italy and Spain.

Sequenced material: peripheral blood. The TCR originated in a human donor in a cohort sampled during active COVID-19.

CDR3 nucleotides: TGTGCCAGCAGCCAAGATTTGGTGGCAGGGGGCGCGGTTCCTGAAGCTTTCTTT. Residues: CASSQDLVAGGAVPEAFF. This chain connects TRBV4-2 to TRBJ1-1; TRBD1 matches 8 bases. CDR1 is LGHNA, CDR2 YNFKEQ, per germline. The V segment lost 0 bases and the J segment 6 bases; nucleotides outside the gene matches: 15. This CDR3 contains 18 residues.